Below, 30 T cell receptor beta chains from the same sample are listed, as sequenced in a study of shared clonotypes between healthy human individuals. Data came from immunoSEQ multiplex PCR; TCRdb stores just in-frame clones and leaves some out. The table shows some 1 million clones, with 65% to 75% occurring only once. Specimen: memory CD4+ T cells sorted from blood. Subset meaning: CD45RA-negative fraction. The receptors were sampled from a man between 18 and 35 years old in good health.

This chain joins TRBV30 and TRBJ1-4; D perhaps matches TRBD1 (6 bases). This CDR3 has 12 amino acids. Germline assignment: CDR1 GTSNPN and CDR2 SVGIG (reference sequence). Trimming removed 5 bases from V and 10 bases from J, with 14 bases in between. CDR3 in DNA: TGTGCCTGGGGTAAACAGGGATCAAAACTGTTTTTT. Protein sequence: CAWGKQGSKLFF.

This clone occurred a few times. The chain is built from TRBV2 and TRBJ1-4; D is uncertain. V lost 1 base and J 7 bases, leaving 10 bases between the germline ends. The CDR3 consists of 14 residues. From germline, CDR1 is SNHLY and CDR2 FYNNEI. CDR3 nucleotide sequence: TGTGCCAGCAGTGAAGAGGTGAGGAGTGAAAAACTGTTTTTT. Its protein product is CASSEEVRSEKLFF.

The rearrangement uses TRBV25-1 and TRBJ2-6, with 7 bases matching TRBD1. Germline V CDR1 and CDR2: MGHDK, SYGVNS. This CDR3 contains 17 residues. The ends lost 4 bases at V and 4 bases at J; junction bases unmatched: 10. CDR3 in DNA: TGTGCCAGCAGTGGACTGCAACAGGGGTCCGGGGCCAACGTCCTGACTTTC. Translation: CASSGLQQGSGANVLTF.

The chain is built from TRBV6-5 and TRBJ1-4; D is undetermined. The CDR3 covers 15 residues. The germline V and J ends were trimmed by 2 bases and 2 bases, with 9 bases remaining between them. The germline CDR1 and CDR2 sequences are MNHEY and SVGAGI. The CDR3 sequence is CASSYRAETNEKLFF. The CDR3, as DNA: TGTGCCAGCAGTTACCGCGCGGAGACTAATGAAAAACTGTTTTTT.

The chain uses TRBV9 and TRBJ1-1, with D unclear. Germline values: CDR1 SGDLS, CDR2 YYNGEE. CDR3 length equals 14 residues. V was shortened by 4 bases and J by 11 bases, with 21 bases between the two germline ends. The CDR3 DNA reads TGTGCCAGCAGCCCGAATCTTACGCCCTTGGGGGCTTTCTTT. Its translation is CASSPNLTPLGAFF.

The chain is built from TRBV10-3 and TRBJ1-1, with a possible D match to TRBD1 (6 bases). Between the trimmed V and J ends, which lost 3 bases and 12 bases, there was a span of 23 bases. The CDR3 contains 15 residues. Germline CDR1 ENHRY, CDR2 SYGVKD. CDR3 protein: CAISDPGQRTVQTFF. In nucleotides, the CDR3 is TGTGCCATCAGTGACCCTGGACAGCGCACAGTGCAGACTTTCTTT.

This sequence joins TRBV5-1 and TRBJ2-5; a weak D match, TRBD1 (6 bases). V lost 3 bases and J lost 0, with 12 bases in between. CDR1 and CDR2 from the germline V gene are SGHRS and YFSETQ. The CDR3 covers 15 residues. The CDR3 bases are TGCGCCAGCAGCTGGTCCGGGACAAACCAAGAGACCCAGTACTTC. Translating it yields CASSWSGTNQETQYF.

CDR3 protein: CASSLSGDTELAQSYEQYF. In DNA, the CDR3 is TGTGCCAGCAGTTTATCCGGGGACACCGAGCTAGCGCAATCGTACGAGCAGTACTTC. The chain joins TRBV27 to TRBJ2-7; D may match TRBD1 or TRBD2 (6 bases each). Per the germline V gene, CDR1 is MNHEY and CDR2 is SMNVEV (reference sequence). The CDR3 runs 19 residues. V shed 0 bases and J shed 4 bases, with 25 bases lying between them.

This clone was recorded only once. The chain has TRBV7-2 and TRBJ1-5; TRBD1 is a possible D gene (5 bases). Between the trimmed V and J ends, which lost 2 bases and 4 bases, there was a span of 12 bases. CDR1 SGHTA and CDR2 FQGNSA come from the germline V gene. The CDR3 length is 15 residues. DNA of the CDR3: TGTGCCAGCAGCTTACAGGGACTGATTAATCAGCCCCAGCATTTT. It yields the protein CASSLQGLINQPQHF.

The J gene is TRBJ2-7, the V gene TRBV11-2; 7 nucleotides line up with TRBD1. Looked up from germline, CDR1 is SGHAT and CDR2 is FQNNGV. There are 14 residues in the CDR3. The V and J ends lost 3 bases and 4 bases, in that order; junction bases with no gene match: 6. CDR3 nucleotide sequence: TGTGCCAGCAGCTTGACAGGGAACTTTTACGAGCAGTACTTC. Its protein product is CASSLTGNFYEQYF.

The J gene is TRBJ1-2, the V gene TRBV9; weak D call: TRBD1 (6 bases). The V end lost 4 bases, the J end lost 4 bases, and 17 bases lay between the germline ends. The CDR3 has 15 residues. CDR1 and CDR2 from the germline V gene are SGDLS and YYNGEE. CDR3 DNA: TGTGCCAGCAGCCTCCTGCCCGGGGGCCCCTATGGCTACACCTTC. It is translated as CASSLLPGGPYGYTF.

The chain combines TRBV5-1 with TRBJ2-7; a weak D match, TRBD1 (6 bases). CDR1 is SGHRS, CDR2 YFSETQ, per germline. Trimming took off 4 bases at V and 3 bases at J, with 26 bases between the two ends. The CDR3 spans 18 residues. The CDR3 DNA is TGCGCCAGCAGCGCCGCAAAAACCTCACAGGGAATCAGCTACGAGCAGTACTTC. It specifies CASSAAKTSQGISYEQYF.

The chain recombines TRBV27 with TRBJ2-7; D is uncertain. Germline-derived CDR1 and CDR2 are MNHEY and SMNVEV (reference sequence). The CDR3 contains 13 residues. V was trimmed by 4 bases and J by 0 bases, leaving 7 bases between them. The CDR3 protein is CASSSIVSYEQYF. The CDR3 DNA follows: TGTGCCAGCAGTTCTATAGTCTCCTACGAGCAGTACTTC.

J is TRBJ2-4 and V is TRBV7-2; 14 positions agree with TRBD2. Germline CDR1 reads SGHTA; CDR2 reads FQGNSA. Trimming took 5 bases from V and 9 from J; bases not matched to a gene: 9. CDR3 length: 16 residues. Here the CDR3 reads CASSPGTSGSGSIQYF. For the CDR3, the DNA is TGTGCCAGCAGCCCCGGGACTAGCGGGAGTGGGAGCATTCAGTACTTC.

Of note for this clone: A read error is possible here, since a much larger clone lies one base away. At the DNA level, this CDR3 is encoded by other sequences in the same sample as well. This rearrangement joins TRBV7-9 to TRBJ2-7; 8 nucleotides match TRBD1. The ends lost 5 bases at V and 1 base at J; junction bases unmatched: 4. Germline CDR1 and CDR2: SEHNR and FQNEAQ (reference sequence). The length of the CDR3 is 14 residues. The CDR3 bases are TGTGCCAGCAGCCGCCGGGACAGGTCCTACGAGCAGTACTTC. Translated: CASSRRDRSYEQYF.

Only a few counts were recorded for this clone. Other DNA sequences in this specimen translate into the identical CDR3. The J gene is TRBJ1-1, the V gene TRBV7-3; 7 positions match TRBD1. Per germline, CDR1 SGHTA and CDR2 FQGTGA. CDR3 length: 13 amino acids. The V gene end was trimmed by 2 bases and the J gene end by 7 bases; junction bases not matched to a gene: 4. CDR3: CASSLRQGSEAFF. The CDR3 DNA reads TGTGCCAGCAGCTTACGACAGGGTAGTGAAGCTTTCTTT.

The chain combines TRBV6-5 with TRBJ1-2, with D hard to call. The germline V gene encodes CDR1 MNHEY and CDR2 SVGAGI. The CDR3 is 13 amino acids. Trimming removed 5 bases from V and 5 bases from J, with 12 bases in between. CDR3 in DNA: TGTGCCAGCAGTGAAGCTGGGGAATATGGCTACACCTTC. This encodes CASSEAGEYGYTF.

V is TRBV7-3 and J is TRBJ1-1; tentative D call: TRBD1 (5 bases). The CDR3 sequence is 16 residues long. Germline CDR1 SGHTA, CDR2 FQGTGA. V lost 4 bases to trimming and J lost 0 bases, with 15 bases between them. The CDR3, as DNA: TGTGCCAGCAGCTCATCTACCGGGACCTTGAACACTGAAGCTTTCTTT. Its protein product is CASSSSTGTLNTEAFF.

This clone was recorded a few times. The chain has TRBV5-4 and TRBJ1-2; D is ambiguous. The germline V and J ends were trimmed by 0 bases and 6 bases, with 9 bases remaining between them. CDR1 and CDR2 (germline): SGHNT, YYREEE (reference sequence). The CDR3 runs 13 residues. CDR3 sequence: CASSLAGMDGYTF. CDR3 sequence (DNA): TGTGCCAGCAGCTTGGCCGGGATGGATGGCTACACCTTC.

This clone was recorded only once. The chain has TRBV27 and TRBJ2-1; 12 bases are a match to TRBD2. After removal of 5 bases from V and 9 bases from J, the junction contained 8 bases not matched to a gene. The CDR3 contains 15 residues. Germline V gives CDR1 MNHEY, CDR2 SMNVEV (reference sequence). The CDR3 nucleotides read TGTGCCAGCAGTCCCTCCTCGACTAGCGGGGGTGAGCAGTTCTTC. Protein product: CASSPSSTSGGEQFF.

DNA of the CDR3: TGTGCCAGCAGTTTGCCACGGACAGGTCCTGGAAACACCATATATTTT. The encoded protein is CASSLPRTGPGNTIYF. The chain joins TRBV28 to TRBJ1-3, with 7 positions matching TRBD1. The V and J ends lost 3 bases and 2 bases, in that order; junction bases with no gene match: 7. In germline, CDR1 is MDHEN, CDR2 SYDVKM. This CDR3 comprises 16 residues.

This clone has just a few counts. The V and J genes are TRBV28 and TRBJ1-5; no clear D gene. V lost 8 bases and J 0 bases, leaving 11 bases between the germline ends. The germline V gene encodes CDR1 MDHEN and CDR2 SYDVKM. The length of the CDR3 is 14 residues. The CDR3 loop reads CASLTAYSNQPQHF. CDR3 DNA sequence: TGTGCCAGCCTCACAGCTTATAGCAATCAGCCCCAGCATTTT.

There are many counts of this clone. The J gene is TRBJ1-2, the V gene TRBV19; TRBD1 matches 7 bases. This CDR3 comprises 14 residues. CDR1 is LNHDA, CDR2 SQIVND, per germline (reference sequence). V lost 3 bases and J lost 4; bases outside the gene matches: 5. In nucleotides, the CDR3 is TGTGCCAGTAGTATTGAAGGGGGCTTCTATGGCTACACCTTC. It is translated as CASSIEGGFYGYTF.

The V and J genes are TRBV5-1 and TRBJ2-3, with 9 bases fitting TRBD2. There are 17 residues in the CDR3. Germline loops: CDR1 SGHRS, CDR2 YFSETQ. After removal of 2 bases from V and 0 bases from J, the junction contained 7 bases not matched to a gene. Written as DNA, the CDR3 is TGCGCCAGCAGCTTCACCGCGGGGGGGCGGAGCACAGATACGCAGTATTTT. It is translated as CASSFTAGGRSTDTQYF.

The chain recombines TRBV2 with TRBJ2-2; possible D gene TRBD2, 7 bases. CDR1 is SNHLY and CDR2 is FYNNEI in the germline V gene. The CDR3 totals 12 residues. Trimming took off 6 bases at V and 7 bases at J, with 9 bases between the two ends. In DNA, the CDR3 is TGTGCCAGCAGAGGGGGGGTCGGGGAGCTGTTTTTT. This sequence encodes CASRGGVGELFF.

This chain links TRBV4-3 with TRBJ1-4, with D unclear. The V end was cut by 1 base, the J end by 3 bases, with 12 bases between. Per the germline V gene, CDR1 is LGHNA and CDR2 is YSLEER. The CDR3 sequence is 16 residues long. CDR3: CASSQGPQNSNEKLFF. DNA of the CDR3: TGCGCCAGCAGCCAAGGCCCGCAAAACTCTAATGAAAAACTGTTTTTT.

The CDR3 sequence is CASSHNTGELFF. As DNA, the CDR3 is TGTGCCAGCAGCCACAATACCGGGGAGCTGTTTTTT. This chain joins TRBV14 and TRBJ2-2, with D uncertain. The germline gives CDR1 SGHDN, CDR2 FVKESK. V was pared by 3 bases and J by 5 bases, with 4 bases between. The CDR3 has 12 residues.

This clone was observed a handful of times. V usage is TRBV2 and J usage is TRBJ1-4; no firm D call. The CDR3 extends over 13 amino acids. The germline V and J ends were trimmed by 7 bases and 8 bases, with 14 bases remaining between them. Germline V lookup: CDR1 SNHLY, CDR2 FYNNEI. CDR3 sequence: CASKLDRREKLFF. DNA of the CDR3: TGTGCCAGCAAGCTGGATCGTAGGGAAAAACTGTTTTTT.

The rearrangement uses TRBV7-3 and TRBJ1-1; weak D call: TRBD1 (5 bases). V was trimmed by 0 bases and J by 4 bases, leaving 9 bases between them. CDR3 length: 14 residues. Germline lookup yields CDR1 SGHTA and CDR2 FQGTGA. The DNA of the CDR3 is TGTGCCAGCAGCTTAACTCCGGGGGTCACTGAAGCTTTCTTT. Translating it yields CASSLTPGVTEAFF.

This clone was counted only a few times. The chain joins TRBV2 to TRBJ1-2; D gene unclear. CDR1 and CDR2 (germline): SNHLY, FYNNEI. The CDR3 consists of 13 residues. V was pared by 6 bases and J by 4 bases, with 12 bases between. In DNA form, the CDR3 reads TGTGCCAGCAGCGGCACATCTAGCTATGGCTACACCTTC. It is translated as CASSGTSSYGYTF. Using reference TRBV2 and TRBJ1-2 for the parts outside the CDR3, the full variable domain is EPEVTQTPSHQVTQMGQEVILRCVPISNHLYFYWYRQILGQKVEFLVSFYNNEISEKSEIFDDQFSVERPDGSNFTLKIRSTKLEDSAMYFCASSGTSSYGYTFGSGTRLTVV.